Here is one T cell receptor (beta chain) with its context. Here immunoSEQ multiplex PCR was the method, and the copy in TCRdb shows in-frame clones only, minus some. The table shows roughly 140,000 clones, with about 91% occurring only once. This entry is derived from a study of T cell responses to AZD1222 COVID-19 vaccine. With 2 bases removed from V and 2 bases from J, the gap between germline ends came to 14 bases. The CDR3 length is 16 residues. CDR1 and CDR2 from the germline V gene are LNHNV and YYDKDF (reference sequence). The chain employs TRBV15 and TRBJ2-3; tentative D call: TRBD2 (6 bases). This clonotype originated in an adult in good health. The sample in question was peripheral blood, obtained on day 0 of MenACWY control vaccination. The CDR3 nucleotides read TGTGCCACCAGCAGATCCCGGGACTGGAACACAGATACGCAGTATTTT. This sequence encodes CATSRSRDWNTDTQYF.